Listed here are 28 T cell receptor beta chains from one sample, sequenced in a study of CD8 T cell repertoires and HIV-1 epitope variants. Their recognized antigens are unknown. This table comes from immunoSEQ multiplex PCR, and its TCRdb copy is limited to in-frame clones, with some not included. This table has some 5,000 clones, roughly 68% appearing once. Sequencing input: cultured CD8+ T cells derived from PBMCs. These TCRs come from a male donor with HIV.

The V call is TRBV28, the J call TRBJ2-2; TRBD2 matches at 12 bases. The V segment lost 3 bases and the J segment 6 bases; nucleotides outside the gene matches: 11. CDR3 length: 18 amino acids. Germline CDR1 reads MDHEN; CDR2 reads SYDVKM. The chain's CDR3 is CASSFLAGGEPRPGELFF. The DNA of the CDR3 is TGTGCCAGCAGTTTCCTAGCGGGGGGGGAGCCCCGCCCCGGGGAGCTGTTTTTT.

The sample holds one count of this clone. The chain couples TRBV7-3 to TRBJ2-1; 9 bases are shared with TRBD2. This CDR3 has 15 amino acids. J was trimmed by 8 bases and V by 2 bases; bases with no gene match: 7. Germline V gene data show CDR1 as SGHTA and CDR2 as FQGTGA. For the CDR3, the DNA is TGTGCCAGCAGCTTAGGTAGCGGGGGCTTGGATGAGCAGTTCTTC. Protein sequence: CASSLGSGGLDEQFF.

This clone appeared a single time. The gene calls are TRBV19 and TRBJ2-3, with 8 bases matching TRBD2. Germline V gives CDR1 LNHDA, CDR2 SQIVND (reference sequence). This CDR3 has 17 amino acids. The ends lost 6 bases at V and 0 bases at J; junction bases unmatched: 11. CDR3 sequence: CASSSTTSGRSTDTQYF. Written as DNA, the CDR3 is TGTGCCAGTAGCAGTACGACCAGCGGGAGAAGCACAGATACGCAGTATTTT.

The CDR3 here is CASSLSDKGSYNEQFF. The CDR3 DNA sequence: TGTGCCAGCAGCTTATCGGACAAGGGCTCCTACAATGAGCAGTTCTTC. The V call is TRBV5-5, the J call TRBJ2-1; TRBD1 is a possible D gene (5 bases). V gave up 2 bases and J gave up 0 bases, with 12 bases separating them. Germline V CDR1 and CDR2: SGHKS, YYEKEE (reference sequence). The CDR3 sequence is 16 residues long.

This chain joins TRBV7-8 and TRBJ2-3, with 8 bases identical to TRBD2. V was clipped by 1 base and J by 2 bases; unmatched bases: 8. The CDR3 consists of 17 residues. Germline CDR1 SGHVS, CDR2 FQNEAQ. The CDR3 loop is CASSLGYAGGPTDTQYF. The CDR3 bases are TGTGCCAGCAGCTTAGGTTACGCGGGGGGTCCCACAGATACGCAGTATTTT. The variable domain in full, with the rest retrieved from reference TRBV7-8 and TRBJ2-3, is GAGVSQSPRYKVAKRGQDVALRCDPISGHVSLFWYQQALGQGPEFLTYFQNEAQLDKSGLPSDRFFAERPEGSVSTLKIQRTQQEDSAVYLCASSLGYAGGPTDTQYFGPGTRLTVL.

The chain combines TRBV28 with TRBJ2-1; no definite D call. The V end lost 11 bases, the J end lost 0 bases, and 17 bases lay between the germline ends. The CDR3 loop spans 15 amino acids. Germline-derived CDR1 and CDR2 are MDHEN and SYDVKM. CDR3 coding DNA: TGTGCCTCTACCCTTACAGTAAGCTCCTACAATGAGCAGTTCTTC. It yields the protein CASTLTVSSYNEQFF.

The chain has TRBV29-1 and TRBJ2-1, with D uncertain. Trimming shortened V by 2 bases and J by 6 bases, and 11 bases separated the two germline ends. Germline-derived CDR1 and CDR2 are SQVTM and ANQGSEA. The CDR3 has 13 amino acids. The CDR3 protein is CSVEPDPGNEQFF. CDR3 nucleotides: TGCAGCGTTGAACCGGACCCTGGCAATGAGCAGTTCTTC.

The CDR3 bases are TGTGCCAGCAGCCAGGCGACAGGGCCGAACACCGGGGAGCTGTTTTTT. Amino acid sequence: CASSQATGPNTGELFF. The rearrangement joins TRBV4-2 to TRBJ2-2; TRBD1 aligns across 7 bases. The CDR3 runs to 16 residues. V lost 3 bases and J lost 0; bases outside the gene matches: 4. Germline V gene lookup returns CDR1 LGHNA and CDR2 YNFKEQ.

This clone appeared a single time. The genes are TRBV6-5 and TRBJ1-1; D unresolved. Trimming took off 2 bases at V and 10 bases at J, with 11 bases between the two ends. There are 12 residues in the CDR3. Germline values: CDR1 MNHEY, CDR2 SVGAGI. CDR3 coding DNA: TGTGCCAGCAGTTACGAAGGCTCGCCAGCTTTCTTT. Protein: CASSYEGSPAFF.

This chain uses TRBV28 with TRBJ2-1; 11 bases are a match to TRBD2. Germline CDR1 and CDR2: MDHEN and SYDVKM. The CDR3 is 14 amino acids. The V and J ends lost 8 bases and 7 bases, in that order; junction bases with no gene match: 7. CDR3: CASLTSGGWNEQFF. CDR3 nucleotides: TGTGCCAGCCTCACTAGCGGGGGATGGAATGAGCAGTTCTTC.

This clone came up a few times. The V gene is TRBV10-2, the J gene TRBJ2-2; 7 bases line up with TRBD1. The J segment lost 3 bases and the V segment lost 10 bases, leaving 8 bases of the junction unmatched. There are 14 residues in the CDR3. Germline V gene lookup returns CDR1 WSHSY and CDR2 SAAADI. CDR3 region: CATREGAYTGELFF. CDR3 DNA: TGCGCCACACGAGAGGGGGCCTACACCGGGGAGCTGTTTTTT.

The CDR3 loop reads CASSPRTSRYEQYF. As DNA, the CDR3 is TGTGCCAGCAGTCCACGGACAAGCAGGTACGAGCAGTACTTC. J is TRBJ2-7 and V is TRBV28, with a weak D call TRBD1 (5 bases). Germline V gives CDR1 MDHEN, CDR2 SYDVKM. V was cut by 5 bases and J by 4 bases, with 15 bases left in between. The CDR3 covers 14 residues.

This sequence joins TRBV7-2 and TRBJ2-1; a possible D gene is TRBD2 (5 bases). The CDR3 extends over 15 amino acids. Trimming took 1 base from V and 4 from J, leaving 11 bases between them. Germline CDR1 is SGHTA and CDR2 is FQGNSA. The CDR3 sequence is CASSLDFGGYNEQFF. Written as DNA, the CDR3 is TGTGCCAGCAGCTTAGATTTCGGAGGATACAATGAGCAGTTCTTC.

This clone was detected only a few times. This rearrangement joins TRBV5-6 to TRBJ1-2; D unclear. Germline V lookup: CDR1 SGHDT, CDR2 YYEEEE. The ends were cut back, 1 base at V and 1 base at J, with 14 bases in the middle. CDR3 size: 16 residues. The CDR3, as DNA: TGTGCCAGCAGCTTGTACCCCCAGGATATTAACTATGGCTACACCTTC. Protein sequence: CASSLYPQDINYGYTF. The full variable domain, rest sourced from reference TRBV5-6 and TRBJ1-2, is DAGVTQSPTHLIKTRGQQVTLRCSPKSGHDTVSWYQQALGQGPQFIFQYYEEEERQRGNFPDRFSGHQFPNYSSELNVNALLLGDSALYLCASSLYPQDINYGYTFGSGTRLTVV.

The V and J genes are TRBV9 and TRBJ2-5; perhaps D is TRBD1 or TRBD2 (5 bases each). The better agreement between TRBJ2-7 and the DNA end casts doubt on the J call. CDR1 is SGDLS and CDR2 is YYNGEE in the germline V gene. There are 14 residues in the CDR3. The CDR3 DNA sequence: TGTGCCAGCAGCCCGTGGGGGATTTCCTACGAGCAGTACTTC. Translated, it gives CASSPWGISYEQYF.

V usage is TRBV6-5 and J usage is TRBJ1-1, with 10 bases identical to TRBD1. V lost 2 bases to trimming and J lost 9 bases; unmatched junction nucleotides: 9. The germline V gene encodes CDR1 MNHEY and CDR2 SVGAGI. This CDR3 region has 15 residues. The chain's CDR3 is CASSYPGQGIYQAFF. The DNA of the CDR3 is TGTGCCAGCAGTTACCCGGGACAGGGGATTTACCAAGCTTTCTTT.

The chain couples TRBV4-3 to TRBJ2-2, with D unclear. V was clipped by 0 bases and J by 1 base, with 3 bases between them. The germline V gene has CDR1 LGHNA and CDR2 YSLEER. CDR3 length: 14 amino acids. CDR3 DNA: TGCGCCAGCAGCCAAGATGGGAACACCGGGGAGCTGTTTTTT. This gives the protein CASSQDGNTGELFF.

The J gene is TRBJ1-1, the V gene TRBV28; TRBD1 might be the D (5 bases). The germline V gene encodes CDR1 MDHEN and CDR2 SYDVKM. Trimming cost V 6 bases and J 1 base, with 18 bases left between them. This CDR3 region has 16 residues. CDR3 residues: CASRDGTGTTNTEAFF. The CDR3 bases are TGTGCCAGCAGGGATGGCACCGGGACGACGAACACTGAAGCTTTCTTT.

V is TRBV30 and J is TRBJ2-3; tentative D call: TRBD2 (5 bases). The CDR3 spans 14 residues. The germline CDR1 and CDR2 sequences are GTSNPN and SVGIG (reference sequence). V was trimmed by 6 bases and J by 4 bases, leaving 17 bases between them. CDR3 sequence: CACSVPGVADTQYF. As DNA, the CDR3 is TGTGCCTGCTCGGTCCCCGGGGTGGCAGATACGCAGTATTTT.

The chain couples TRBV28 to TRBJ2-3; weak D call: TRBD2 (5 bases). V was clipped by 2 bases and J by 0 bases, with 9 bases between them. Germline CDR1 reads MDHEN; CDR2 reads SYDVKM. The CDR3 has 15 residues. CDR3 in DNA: TGTGCCAGCAGTTTAGGAGCGGTAAGCACAGATACGCAGTATTTT. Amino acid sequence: CASSLGAVSTDTQYF.

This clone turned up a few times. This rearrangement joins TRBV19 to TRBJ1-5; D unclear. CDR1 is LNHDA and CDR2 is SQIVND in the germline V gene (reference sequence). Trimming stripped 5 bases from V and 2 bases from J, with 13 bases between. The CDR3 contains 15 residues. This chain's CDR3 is CASSVGEWGNQPQHF. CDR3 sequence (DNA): TGTGCCAGTAGTGTCGGGGAATGGGGCAATCAGCCCCAGCATTTT.

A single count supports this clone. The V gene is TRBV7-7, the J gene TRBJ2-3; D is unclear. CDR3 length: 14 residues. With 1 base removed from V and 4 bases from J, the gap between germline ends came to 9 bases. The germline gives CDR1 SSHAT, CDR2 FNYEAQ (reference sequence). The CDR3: CASSLDHNSDTQYF. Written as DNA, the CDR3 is TGTGCCAGCAGCTTAGACCACAACTCAGATACGCAGTATTTT.

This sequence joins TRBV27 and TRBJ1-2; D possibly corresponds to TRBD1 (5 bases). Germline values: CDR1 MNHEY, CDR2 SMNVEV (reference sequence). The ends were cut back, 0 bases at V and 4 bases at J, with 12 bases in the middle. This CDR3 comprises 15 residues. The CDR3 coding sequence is TGTGCCAGCAGTTTATCAGGGGATCTGGTCTATGGCTACACCTTC. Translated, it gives CASSLSGDLVYGYTF.

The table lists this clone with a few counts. CDR3 amino acids: CASSLGFVLQQNNSPLHF. The CDR3 DNA reads TGTGCCAGCAGCTTAGGTTTCGTCTTGCAACAGAATAATTCACCCCTCCACTTT. This sequence joins TRBV11-2 and TRBJ1-6; D is unclear. The V end lost 1 base, the J end lost 5 bases, and 18 bases lay between the germline ends. CDR1 is SGHAT, CDR2 FQNNGV, per germline. The CDR3 has 18 residues.

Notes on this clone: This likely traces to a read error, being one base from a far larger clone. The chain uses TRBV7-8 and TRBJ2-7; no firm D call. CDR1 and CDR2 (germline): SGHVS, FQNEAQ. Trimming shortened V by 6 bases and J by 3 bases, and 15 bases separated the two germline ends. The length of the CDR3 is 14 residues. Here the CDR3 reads CASSSDVSVYEQYF. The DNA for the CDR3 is TGTGCCAGCAGTTCAGATGTCTCGGTCTACGAGCAGTACTTC.

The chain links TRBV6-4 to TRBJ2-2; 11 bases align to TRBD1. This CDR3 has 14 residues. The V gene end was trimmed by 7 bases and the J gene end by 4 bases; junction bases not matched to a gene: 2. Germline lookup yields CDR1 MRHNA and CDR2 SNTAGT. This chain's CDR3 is CASTGTGGTGELFF. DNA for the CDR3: TGTGCCAGCACCGGGACAGGGGGCACCGGGGAGCTGTTTTTT.

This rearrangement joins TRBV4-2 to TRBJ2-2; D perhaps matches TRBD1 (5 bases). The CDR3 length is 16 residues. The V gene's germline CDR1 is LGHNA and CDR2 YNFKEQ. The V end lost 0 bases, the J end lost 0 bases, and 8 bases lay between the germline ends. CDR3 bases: TGTGCCAGCAGCCAAGATGGCAGGGCGAACACCGGGGAGCTGTTTTTT. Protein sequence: CASSQDGRANTGELFF.

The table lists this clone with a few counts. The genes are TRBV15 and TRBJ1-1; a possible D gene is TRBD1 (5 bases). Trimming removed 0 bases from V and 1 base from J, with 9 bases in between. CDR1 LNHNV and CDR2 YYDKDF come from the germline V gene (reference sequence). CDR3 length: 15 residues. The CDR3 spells CATSRDRGENTEAFF. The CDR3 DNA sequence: TGTGCCACCAGCAGAGATCGGGGCGAGAACACTGAAGCTTTCTTT.